This T cell receptor beta chain was captured by sequencing in a study of long-term antiretroviral therapy in people with HIV. Study as a whole: Collection of the earliest samples took place about a decade ahead of the 2015 immediate-ART recommendation. General study results and limits: Diversity went up after ART and still fell short of transplant donor controls. At every time point, clones expanded before ART dominated the repertoire. There were no data on ART adherence, viral resistance or therapy changes, a gap that limits inferences about post-ART repertoire changes.

Researchers report immunoSEQ v3.0 was run at survey level. Using immunoSEQ multiplex PCR, the repertoire was profiled, and TCRdb retains in-frame clones only, with some absent. The table shows more than 15,000 clones, with about 89% occurring only once. The CDR3 spans 15 residues. From germline, CDR1 is SGHTA and CDR2 FQGNSA. Trimming took off 1 base at V and 4 bases at J, with 11 bases between the two ends. Note on this clone: Its cognate antigen is unknown.

The source of this sequence is a woman in her forties with HIV. The sequencing used unsorted PBMCs, collected 0.6 years after starting antiretroviral therapy. The chain is built from TRBV7-2 and TRBJ1-5, with D maybe TRBD1 (6 bases). The CDR3 DNA is TGTGCCAGCAGCTTAGGGACAGCCTTGAATCAGCCCCAGCATTTT. This encodes CASSLGTALNQPQHF.